The 18 T cell receptor beta chains below were found in one sample sequenced in a study of regulatory T cells in long-lasting Graves disease. Researchers made TCR beta libraries by using iRepertoire HTBI primers and running Arm-PCR on CDR3 regions. From the multiplex PCR reads, TCRdb called clonotypes with MiXCR, one entry per CDR3 protein. This sample has about 290,000 distinct CDR3 sequences, with around a fifth found just once. The time point: persistent/refractory GD, antithyroid drugs over 5 years with positive TRAb. RNA isolated from PBMCs was used to make the TCR library. The sample here was peripheral blood mononuclear cells (PBMCs), taken when the disease was refractory, from a patient treated with antithyroid drugs. The source is a female donor with Graves disease.

This clonotype was observed at least ten times. The chain joins TRBV11-1 to TRBJ1-6; D remains ambiguous. Trimming pared 5 bases from V and 8 bases from J, leaving 7 bases between. The V gene's germline CDR1 is SGHAT and CDR2 FQDESV (reference sequence). The CDR3 runs to 12 residues. The CDR3 loop reads CASSNHHSPLHF. In nucleotides, the CDR3 is TGTGCCAGCAGCAACCATCATTCACCCCTCCACTTT.

This clonotype was counted only a few times. The rearrangement links TRBV6-5 to TRBJ1-4; no reliable D call. The CDR3 is made up of 16 amino acids. The germline gives CDR1 MNHEY, CDR2 SVGAGI. The V and J ends lost 2 bases and 4 bases respectively, with 14 bases between them. The CDR3, as DNA: TGTGCCAGCAGTTACCTGGGGTACGACGGTAATGAAAAACTGTTTTTT. It encodes CASSYLGYDGNEKLFF.

This clonotype was seen a few times. The V and J genes are TRBV29-1 and TRBJ2-5, with 9 bases identical to TRBD1. The CDR3 totals 12 residues. CDR1 SQVTM and CDR2 ANQGSEA come from the germline V gene. Losses at the gene ends were 7 bases for V and 4 bases for J; bases not matched to a gene: 4. The CDR3 DNA sequence: TGCAGCGGGGGGGACAGGGTAGAGACCCAGTACTTC. Protein product: CSGGDRVETQYF.

This clonotype was recorded at least ten times. This chain connects TRBV6-1 to TRBJ2-7; D is perhaps TRBD1 (8 bases). Trimming pared 6 bases from V and 4 bases from J, leaving 19 bases between. Germline CDR1 MNHNS, CDR2 SASEGT. CDR3 size: 15 residues. The CDR3 coding sequence is TGTGCCAGCAGCCTTACGACAGGGGAGGGTTACGAGCAGTACTTC. It yields the protein CASSLTTGEGYEQYF.

As for this clonotype: Since a much larger clone is just one base distant, this may be a read error. V usage is TRBV6-1 and J usage is TRBJ1-1; no clear D gene. This CDR3 spans 16 amino acids. CDR1 and CDR2 (germline): MNHNS, SASEGT. Trimming removed 8 bases from V and 0 bases from J, with 19 bases in between. The CDR3 is CASAKRGDPVNTEAFF. The CDR3 DNA is TGTGCCAGCGCCAAAAGAGGAGACCCGGTGAACACTGAAGCTTTCTTT.

This clonotype appeared a few times. The V and J genes are TRBV7-9 and TRBJ2-7, with 8 nucleotides matching TRBD1. V was clipped by 1 base and J by 1 base; unmatched bases: 3. CDR1 is SEHNR and CDR2 is FQNEAQ in the germline V gene (reference sequence). The CDR3 is made up of 15 amino acids. The CDR3 region has the DNA TGTGCCAGCAGCTTAGGACAGGGGATATCCTACGAGCAGTACTTC. It specifies CASSLGQGISYEQYF.

The table lists this clonotype with a few counts. The V and J genes are TRBV19 and TRBJ2-7; 9 positions agree with TRBD1. Per germline, CDR1 LNHDA and CDR2 SQIVND (reference sequence). The CDR3 spans 15 residues. The V segment lost 8 bases and the J segment 3 bases; nucleotides outside the gene matches: 11. CDR3 amino acids: CASQRKGQGGYEQYF. CDR3 DNA sequence: TGTGCCAGTCAAAGGAAGGGACAGGGTGGCTACGAGCAGTACTTC.

As for this clonotype: This may come from a read error, since a much larger clone is one base off. The CDR3 protein is CASSLVAGTEKTQYF. The CDR3 DNA reads as TGTGCCAGCAGCTTAGTTGCGGGAACCGAAAAGACCCAGTACTTC. The rearrangement joins TRBV7-2 to TRBJ2-5, with D maybe TRBD2 (6 bases). V lost 1 base, J lost 6 bases, and 15 bases lay in between. The CDR3 totals 15 residues. CDR1 is SGHTA, CDR2 FQGNSA, per germline.

At least ten counts were recorded for this clonotype. The chain employs TRBV28 and TRBJ1-2; tentative D call: TRBD1 (5 bases). This CDR3 is built from 13 residues. V was clipped by 5 bases and J by 4 bases, with 11 bases between them. Germline V gene sequence: CDR1 MDHEN, CDR2 SYDVKM. As DNA, the CDR3 is TGTGCCAGCAGTCTGGGGCTCGGCTATGGCTACACCTTC. This sequence encodes CASSLGLGYGYTF.

Only a few counts were recorded for this clonotype. V and J are TRBV12-3 or TRBV12-4 and TRBJ2-7; D possibly corresponds to TRBD1 (8 bases). This CDR3 has 14 residues. Trimming removed 7 bases from V and 3 bases from J, with 16 bases in between. CDR3 nucleotide sequence: TGTGCCAGCAAACAGGGGGGGGGCAACTACGAGCAGTACTTC. Translated, it gives CASKQGGGNYEQYF.

In its sample, this clonotype was seen a few times. The chain employs TRBV20-1 and TRBJ1-6; 8 nucleotides agree with TRBD1. V lost 1 base, J lost 10 bases, and 9 bases stayed unmatched. Per the germline V gene, CDR1 is DFQATT and CDR2 is SNEGSKA (reference sequence). CDR3 length: 15 residues. For the CDR3, the DNA is TGCAGTGCTAGAGTGGACAGGGAAGGTGGATCACCCCTCCACTTT. Residues: CSARVDREGGSPLHF.

The rearrangement joins TRBV10-3 to TRBJ2-5, with 9 bases lining up with TRBD1. Trimming at V came to 10 bases and at J to 5 bases, leaving 11 bases not matched to a gene. The CDR3 totals 14 residues. The germline gives CDR1 ENHRY, CDR2 SYGVKD. CDR3 coding DNA: TGTGCCAGCCCCCAAACAGGGGGCGCGGAGACCCAGTACTTC. Translating it yields CASPQTGGAETQYF.

This chain uses TRBV29-1 with TRBJ1-1; perhaps TRBD1 as D (5 bases). Germline CDR1 and CDR2: SQVTM and ANQGSEA. V lost 4 bases to trimming and J lost 3 bases, with 12 bases between them. The CDR3 sequence is 13 residues long. CDR3 loop: CSVGKGQDTEAFF. DNA for the CDR3: TGCAGCGTTGGGAAGGGGCAGGACACTGAAGCTTTCTTT.

The sample holds many counts of this clonotype. The chain couples TRBV30 to TRBJ2-1; possibly TRBD2 for D (5 bases). V shed 0 bases and J shed 7 bases, with 7 bases lying between them. Germline CDR1 is GTSNPN and CDR2 is SVGIG (reference sequence). The CDR3 runs 12 residues. The CDR3 is CAWSVEGNEQFF. CDR3 nucleotide sequence: TGTGCCTGGAGTGTAGAGGGTAATGAGCAGTTCTTC.

This clonotype appeared many times. The chain recombines TRBV28 with TRBJ2-7; 11 nucleotides align to TRBD1. Germline lookup yields CDR1 MDHEN and CDR2 SYDVKM. The CDR3 extends over 16 amino acids. The V and J ends lost 3 bases and 1 base, in that order; junction bases with no gene match: 5. CDR3 bases: TGTGCCAGCAGTTTGCGGGGGACAGGGGGTTCCTACGAGCAGTACTTC. Encoded protein: CASSLRGTGGSYEQYF. Full variable domain (outside the CDR3, taken from reference TRBV28 and TRBJ2-7): DVKVTQSSRYLVKRTGEKVFLECVQDMDHENMFWYRQDPGLGLRLIYFSYDVKMKEKGDIPEGYSVSREKKERFSLILESASTNQTSMYLCASSLRGTGGSYEQYFGPGTRLTVT.

V is TRBV29-1 and J is TRBJ2-3; 7 bases match TRBD2. The J segment lost 4 bases and the V segment lost 8 bases, leaving 12 bases of the junction unmatched. Germline V gene sequence: CDR1 SQVTM, CDR2 ANQGSEA. This CDR3 has 14 amino acids. Here the CDR3 reads CSIPKASGADTQYF. For the CDR3, the DNA is TGCAGCATCCCTAAAGCTAGCGGAGCAGATACGCAGTATTTT.

This clonotype was detected many times. V gene TRBV11-3 combines with J gene TRBJ2-5; 9 bases map to TRBD1. This CDR3 spans 14 amino acids. Trimming cost V 5 bases and J 5 bases; bases outside gene matches: 6. Germline V CDR1 and CDR2: SGHNT, YENEEA. CDR3 nucleotide sequence: TGTGCCAGCAGCATGGGACAGGGCGACGAGACCCAGTACTTC. Its protein is CASSMGQGDETQYF.

This rearrangement joins TRBV6-5 to TRBJ2-1; no reliable D call. Germline lookup yields CDR1 MNHEY and CDR2 SVGAGI. Between the trimmed V and J ends, which lost 3 bases and 6 bases, there was a span of 6 bases. The CDR3 consists of 12 residues. The CDR3 nucleotides are TGTGCCAGCAGTTATGGTTTCAATGAGCAGTTCTTC. Translating it yields CASSYGFNEQFF.